A selection of T cell receptor beta chains follows, all from one sample in a study of T cells after yellow fever vaccination. TCRdb reanalysed the 5' RACE reads using MiXCR and keeps one entry per CDR3 protein. The sample yields some 320,000 distinct CDR3 sequences, about 4.5% seen once. Source: PBMCs, taken 15 days after the yellow fever booster vaccination. The source is a young man who received the YFV17D yellow fever vaccine. The conserved cysteine and the conserved F or W are not part of the CDR3 here. Each record gives: V gene, clone size, J gene, CDR3 protein. Clone size, where shown, is once, few, many, or a class for clones that have expanded.

>TRBV7-9|NA|TRBJ2-5
ASSPGTSFRETQY
>TRBV2|NA|TRBJ1-5
ASRGTEGQPQH
>TRBV27|few|TRBJ1-5
ASRTGGGGQPQH
>TRBV11-3|few|TRBJ2-5
ASSALGGEETQY
>TRBV4-3|many|TRBJ2-5
ASSVGRGETQY
>TRBV20-1|few|TRBJ2-1
SARSGGGSLYEQF
>TRBV4-3|NA|TRBJ2-3
ASSQGSGTGFFTDTQY
>TRBV4-1|many|TRBJ2-6
ASSRGGFAGANVLT
>TRBV4-1|NA|TRBJ1-2
ASSQGRDSAYGYT
>TRBV6-4|NA|TRBJ1-1
ASSDSALNTEAF
>TRBV7-7|few|TRBJ2-1
ASSLVGFLGDEQF
>TRBV18|few|TRBJ2-3
ASSPRVAGNTDTQY
>TRBV30|many|TRBJ1-4
AWSVGVANEKLF
>TRBV21-1|many|TRBJ2-2
ASSLDRVNTGELF
>TRBV6-1|many|TRBJ2-5
ASSEFSGGVSQY
>TRBV24-1|medium-sized|TRBJ2-2
ATSDLAGDTGELF
>TRBV12-3/TRBV12-4|many|TRBJ2-5
ASSNDRALLWETQY
>TRBV13|few|TRBJ1-2
ASSLGDTGYT
>TRBV6-5|many|TRBJ1-1
ASSYSWGGGTEAF
>TRBV10-2|many|TRBJ2-2
ASRETGELF
>TRBV29-1|NA|TRBJ1-5
SVQGGGNQPQH
>TRBV7-2|many|TRBJ2-3
ASSLATARGTQY
>TRBV7-9|many|TRBJ1-2
ASSLEGRPVYGYT
>TRBV6-5|few|TRBJ2-7
ASSRPGRYDEQY
>TRBV5-1|few|TRBJ2-6
ASSLTTAVISGANVLT
>TRBV5-1|many|TRBJ1-6
ASSPDREDSPLH
>TRBV5-1|many|TRBJ1-1
ASSYGGGDSNTEAF
>TRBV6-5|few|TRBJ1-1
ASKNRGPNTEAF
>TRBV7-8|many|TRBJ2-3
ASSLAGRAYTDTQY
>TRBV6-2/TRBV6-3|many|TRBJ1-2
ASNDQRDTLKGYGYT
>TRBV14|many|TRBJ2-3
ASSHENTQY
>TRBV20-1|many|TRBJ2-5
SAPRRTGTETQY
>TRBV11-3|once|TRBJ2-7
ASSERQGREQY
>TRBV5-1|few|TRBJ1-1
ASSRLEGNTEAF
>TRBV5-5|NA|TRBJ2-2
ASSLQLAVNTGELF
>TRBV4-3|many|TRBJ2-5
ASSQGPGERTQY
>TRBV5-1|many|TRBJ2-3
ASSSGQGDTQY
>TRBV6-1|NA|TRBJ1-6
ASTSGRNNSPLH
>TRBV29-1|many|TRBJ2-1
SVVENNEQF
>TRBV20-1|NA|TRBJ2-2
SARGGREVSNTGELF
>TRBV7-8|many|TRBJ1-5
ASSFKDRPFGNQPQH
>TRBV10-3|many|TRBJ1-1
AITASGGTEAF
>TRBV10-3|many|TRBJ1-6
AISVGAAYNSPLH
>TRBV12-3/TRBV12-4|many|TRBJ2-5
ASSHLAGLKETQY
>TRBV7-3|many|TRBJ2-2
ASSLPGQGATGELF
>TRBV20-1|many|TRBJ2-3
SARGAGGGPSNTQY
>TRBV4-1|few|TRBJ2-4
ASSQDPGSGGTQY
>TRBV5-6|NA|TRBJ2-1
ASSLAQGSSYNEQF
>TRBV6-6|few|TRBJ1-5
ASSYPVTGNGGNQPQH
>TRBV3-1|few|TRBJ2-2
ASSQIGTANTGELF
>TRBV11-2|many|TRBJ1-2
ASSLMVDGYT
>TRBV20-1|few|TRBJ2-3
SARVLGAGDTQY
>TRBV29-1|many|TRBJ1-5
SVGAVNQPQH
>TRBV20-1|NA|TRBJ1-2
SARYGGLGYT